One and the same sample provided the 11 T cell receptor beta chains below, sequenced in a study of blood T cell repertoires in COVID-19. Some clones are missing from TCRdb's copy, which holds only in-frame ones; the method was immunoSEQ multiplex PCR. The table has roughly 190,000 clones, around 81% seen once; the top ten hold around 2.4%. Sequenced material: peripheral blood. The source of these receptors is a human donor with acute or convalescent COVID-19. The donor label of this sample is uncertain.

CDR3 in amino acids: CASSPSSYNSPLHF. CDR3 sequence (DNA): TGTGCCAGCAGTCCCAGCTCCTATAATTCACCCCTCCACTTT. The rearrangement links TRBV25-1 to TRBJ1-6; D not resolved. The CDR3 totals 14 residues. Trimming left V 5 bases short and J 0 bases short, with 5 bases between. Germline CDR1 reads MGHDK; CDR2 reads SYGVNS.

V usage is TRBV2 and J usage is TRBJ2-7, with D possibly TRBD1 on 6 matching bases. The V gene lost 4 bases and the J gene lost 6 bases, with 19 bases spanning the gap. Germline assignment: CDR1 SNHLY and CDR2 FYNNEI. The CDR3 spans 15 residues. This CDR3 reads CASSGAQGVSSEQYF. CDR3 DNA: TGTGCCAGCAGTGGTGCACAGGGTGTTAGCTCCGAGCAGTACTTC.

Details on this clone: Sequence at one end of the junction differs from germline and may be a read error. V and J are TRBV6-1 and TRBJ1-4; a possible D gene is TRBD1 (6 bases). CDR1 and CDR2 from the germline V gene are MNHNS and SASEGT. The CDR3 is 11 residues long. The CDR3 sequence is CASSEARTAVF. CDR3 sequence (DNA): TGTGCCAGCAGTGAAGCCCGGACAGCTGTTTTT.

J is TRBJ1-4 and V is TRBV7-2, with D possibly matching TRBD1 (5 bases). The CDR3 loop spans 16 amino acids. In germline, CDR1 is SGHTA, CDR2 FQGNSA. The ends were cut back, 1 base at V and 3 bases at J, with 12 bases in the middle. The chain's CDR3 is CASSLGLGRANEKLFF. The CDR3 DNA follows: TGTGCCAGCAGCTTAGGGTTGGGCAGGGCTAATGAAAAACTGTTTTTT.

This rearrangement joins TRBV5-1 to TRBJ2-7; 10 bases line up with TRBD1. Trimming removed 4 bases from V and 4 bases from J; junction bases left unmatched: 5. The CDR3 sequence is 14 residues long. Germline assignment: CDR1 SGHRS and CDR2 YFSETQ. CDR3 DNA sequence: TGCGCCAGCAGCGGAGGGACAGGGGCTTACGAGCAGTACTTC. Protein: CASSGGTGAYEQYF.

This clone was counted once. The J gene is TRBJ1-2, the V gene TRBV28; D may be TRBD1 (6 bases). CDR1 is MDHEN, CDR2 SYDVKM, per germline. The ends were cut back, 4 bases at V and 9 bases at J, with 18 bases in the middle. The CDR3 has 14 residues. Here the CDR3 reads CASSSGQPFGSYTF. CDR3 DNA: TGTGCCAGCAGTTCGGGACAACCCTTTGGAAGCTACACCTTC.

In its sample, this clone was seen many times. The chain has TRBV10-2 and TRBJ1-2; 9 bases align to TRBD1. The germline gives CDR1 WSHSY, CDR2 SAAADI. The CDR3 runs to 14 residues. Trimming removed 6 bases from V and 2 bases from J; junction bases left unmatched: 4. In nucleotides, the CDR3 is TGCGCCAGCAGGTGGGACAGGGCCAACTATGGCTACACCTTC. Its translation is CASRWDRANYGYTF.

The J gene is TRBJ2-7, the V gene TRBV30, with D uncertain. The CDR3 runs 11 residues. Germline CDR1 and CDR2: GTSNPN and SVGIG (reference sequence). Trimming stripped 0 bases from V and 7 bases from J, with 7 bases between. For the CDR3, the DNA is TGTGCCTGGAGTGTACTCGAAGAGCAGTACTTC. This encodes CAWSVLEEQYF.

The gene calls are TRBV18 and TRBJ2-1; D is perhaps TRBD2 (6 bases). Trimming took off 2 bases at V and 7 bases at J, with 6 bases between the two ends. CDR1 and CDR2 (germline): KGHSH, LQKENI. The CDR3 spans 12 residues. CDR3: CASSPGGNEQFF. CDR3 coding DNA: TGTGCCAGCTCACCAGGGGGGAATGAGCAGTTCTTC.

The V call is TRBV18, the J call TRBJ2-1, with 9 bases fitting TRBD1. Trimming took 3 bases from V and 12 from J; bases not matched to a gene: 9. Germline V gene lookup returns CDR1 KGHSH and CDR2 LQKENI. This CDR3 spans 14 amino acids. CDR3 nucleotides: TGTGCCAGCTCACCTACCGGGACAGGGCTCGGGCAGTTCTTC. Translating gives CASSPTGTGLGQFF.

The chain has TRBV9 and TRBJ1-1, with D possibly being TRBD1 (5 bases). The V end lost 0 bases, the J end lost 0 bases, and 9 bases lay between the germline ends. Germline V gene data show CDR1 as SGDLS and CDR2 as YYNGEE. The CDR3 covers 15 residues. The CDR3 loop is CASSVEGVMNTEAFF. The CDR3, as DNA: TGTGCCAGCAGCGTAGAAGGGGTGATGAACACTGAAGCTTTCTTT.